Shown below are 19 T cell receptor beta chains from a single sample sequenced in a study of blood T cell repertoires in COVID-19. Sequencing used immunoSEQ multiplex PCR; TCRdb keeps in-frame clones, though not all of them. The table records about 36,000 clones, 70% to 90% of them present only once. Sequencing was performed on peripheral blood. These receptors came from a human donor in a cohort sampled during active COVID-19.

The chain is built from TRBV12-3 or TRBV12-4 and TRBJ1-2; D is ambiguous. Trimming took 4 bases from V and 5 from J, leaving 5 bases between them. The CDR3 extends over 11 amino acids. This CDR3 is CASSYQYGYTF. In DNA form, the CDR3 reads TGTGCCAGCAGTTACCAGTATGGCTACACCTTC.

V and J are TRBV20-1 and TRBJ2-7; TRBD1 agrees at 7 bases. V shed 3 bases and J 2 bases; nucleotides not matched to a gene: 13. Per germline, CDR1 DFQATT and CDR2 SNEGSKA (reference sequence). This CDR3 has 16 amino acids. The CDR3: CSASSLRGPDPYEQYF. In DNA, the CDR3 is TGCAGTGCTAGTTCGTTGAGGGGGCCTGATCCCTACGAGCAGTACTTC.

This clone was seen a single time. DNA of the CDR3: TGTGCCAGCACCCCCCGCGCCGGGGAGCTGTTTTTT. Encoded protein: CASTPRAGELFF. V gene TRBV12-3 or TRBV12-4 combines with J gene TRBJ2-2; D is uncertain. CDR3 length: 12 amino acids. Between the trimmed V and J ends, which lost 7 bases and 6 bases, there was a span of 9 bases.

Comments on this clone: This specimen includes other DNA sequences encoding the same CDR3. The V and J genes are TRBV5-1 and TRBJ1-2, with a possible D match to TRBD1 (6 bases). Germline values: CDR1 SGHRS, CDR2 YFSETQ. CDR3 size: 15 residues. With 0 bases removed from V and 1 base from J, the gap between germline ends came to 10 bases. CDR3 sequence reads: CASSLDRTVNYGYTF. The CDR3 coding sequence is TGCGCCAGCAGCTTGGACCGGACAGTTAACTATGGCTACACCTTC.

In its sample, this clone is medium-sized. The chain employs TRBV27 and TRBJ2-3, with TRBD2 matching over 8 bases. CDR3 length: 15 amino acids. Trimming removed 5 bases from V and 0 bases from J; junction bases left unmatched: 4. The V gene's germline CDR1 is MNHEY and CDR2 SMNVEV (reference sequence). In nucleotides, the CDR3 is TGTGCCAGCAGTCCCCGGGGGGGGAGCACAGATACGCAGTATTTT. It specifies CASSPRGGSTDTQYF.

This chain joins TRBV27 and TRBJ2-7; D is undetermined. The CDR3 extends over 11 amino acids. Germline V gene lookup returns CDR1 MNHEY and CDR2 SMNVEV (reference sequence). Trimming stripped 3 bases from V and 2 bases from J, with 2 bases between. The CDR3 region has the DNA TGTGCCAGCAGTTTCACCTACGAGCAGTACTTC. Amino acids: CASSFTYEQYF.

In DNA, the CDR3 is TGTGCCATCACCGCGACAGGGGGCGAGGACACTGAAGCTTTCTTT. It translates to CAITATGGEDTEAFF. The chain has TRBV10-3 and TRBJ1-1, with 10 bases identical to TRBD1. There are 15 residues in the CDR3. The germline CDR1 and CDR2 sequences are ENHRY and SYGVKD. V shed 7 bases, J shed 3 bases, and the junction held 8 bases outside the gene matches.

The J gene is TRBJ1-4, the V gene TRBV2; perhaps TRBD1 as D (6 bases). The length of the CDR3 is 14 residues. In germline, CDR1 is SNHLY, CDR2 FYNNEI. V shed 8 bases and J shed 3 bases, with 13 bases lying between them. The DNA of the CDR3 is TGTGCCAGCGCCCAGCAGGGGTCTAATGAAAAACTGTTTTTT. Amino acids: CASAQQGSNEKLFF.

The chain joins TRBV19 to TRBJ2-1; no definite D call. CDR3 size: 14 residues. The germline gives CDR1 LNHDA, CDR2 SQIVND (reference sequence). The V and J ends lost 3 bases and 0 bases respectively, with 6 bases between them. Here the CDR3 DNA reads TGTGCCAGTAGTATCCTAAGCTCCTACAATGAGCAGTTCTTC. It specifies CASSILSSYNEQFF.

Only a few counts were recorded for this clone. This rearrangement joins TRBV7-2 to TRBJ2-1, with 9 nucleotides matching TRBD2. The CDR3 runs 17 residues. The germline CDR1 and CDR2 sequences are SGHTA and FQGNSA. V was clipped by 5 bases and J by 0 bases; unmatched bases: 8. The CDR3 DNA reads as TGTGCCAGCAGCGGAACTAGCGGGCGAAGCTCCTACAATGAGCAGTTCTTC. Translating it yields CASSGTSGRSSYNEQFF.

The chain recombines TRBV2 with TRBJ1-1, with TRBD1 identical over 7 bases. The CDR3 extends over 13 amino acids. Germline V gene sequence: CDR1 SNHLY, CDR2 FYNNEI. Trimming took 4 bases from V and 4 from J; bases not matched to a gene: 3. This CDR3 reads CASSAQGSTEAFF. CDR3 in DNA: TGTGCCAGCAGTGCACAGGGGAGCACTGAAGCTTTCTTT.

The sample holds one count of this clone. The rearrangement joins TRBV10-3 to TRBJ1-2; D might be TRBD1 (5 bases). Germline CDR1 and CDR2: ENHRY and SYGVKD. CDR3 length: 14 amino acids. With 0 bases removed from V and 6 bases from J, the gap between germline ends came to 11 bases. The DNA of the CDR3 is TGTGCCATCAGTGAGTCGGTAGGGGCCAATGGCTACACCTTC. This translates into CAISESVGANGYTF.

The CDR3 DNA sequence: TGTGCCAGTCATTCCCCCTGGGCGAACACTGAAGCTTTCTTT. Protein product: CASHSPWANTEAFF. The chain carries TRBV28 and TRBJ1-1; D is unresolved. The CDR3 consists of 14 residues. The germline V gene encodes CDR1 MDHEN and CDR2 SYDVKM. V was cut by 9 bases and J by 1 base, with 15 bases left in between.

This sequence joins TRBV7-9 and TRBJ2-3; 10 nucleotides align to TRBD2. Germline CDR1 SEHNR, CDR2 FQNEAQ (reference sequence). The CDR3 totals 14 residues. With 4 bases clipped from V and 6 bases from J, the junction kept 4 bases outside the gene matches. The CDR3 loop reads CASSSLAGEDTQYF. The CDR3 DNA is TGTGCCAGCAGCTCCCTAGCGGGGGAGGATACGCAGTATTTT. Filled out from reference TRBV7-9 and TRBJ2-3, the complete variable domain reads DTGVSQNPRHKITKRGQNVTFRCDPISEHNRLYWYRQTLGQGPEFLTYFQNEAQLEKSRLLSDRFSAERPKGSFSTLEIQRTEQGDSAMYLCASSSLAGEDTQYFGPGTRLTVL.

V usage is TRBV3-1 (or the pseudogene TRBV3-2) and J usage is TRBJ2-5, with 10 bases identical to TRBD2. The V gene end was trimmed by 4 bases and the J gene end by 9 bases; junction bases not matched to a gene: 8. The CDR3 spans 14 residues. The germline gives CDR1 LGHDT, CDR2 YNNKEL (reference sequence). The CDR3: CASSLLLSGGAQYF. CDR3 coding DNA: TGTGCCAGCAGCCTCTTGCTGAGCGGGGGGGCCCAGTACTTC.

V and J are TRBV7-9 and TRBJ1-1, with TRBD1 as a possible D gene (5 bases). This CDR3 contains 13 residues. V lost 5 bases and J 6 bases, leaving 13 bases between the germline ends. Germline CDR1 and CDR2: SEHNR and FQNEAQ (reference sequence). CDR3 DNA: TGTGCCAGCAGCCCCGGACGGGGGGCTGAAGCTTTCTTT. The encoded protein is CASSPGRGAEAFF.

The chain recombines TRBV5-8 with TRBJ2-3; D is possibly TRBD2 (5 bases). This CDR3 has 14 residues. The germline V gene has CDR1 SGHTS and CDR2 YDEGEE. Trimming left V 1 base short and J 4 bases short, with 10 bases between. DNA of the CDR3: TGTGCCAGCAGCTTGTACTCCGGGGCAGATACGCAGTATTTT. Protein product: CASSLYSGADTQYF.

This sequence joins TRBV18 and TRBJ2-3; D may be TRBD2 (5 bases). The CDR3 contains 13 residues. The V and J ends lost 3 bases and 5 bases respectively, with 9 bases between them. From germline, CDR1 is KGHSH and CDR2 LQKENI. This chain's CDR3 is CASSPLAIDTQYF. The DNA of the CDR3 is TGTGCCAGCTCACCGCTAGCCATAGATACGCAGTATTTT.

The CDR3 DNA reads TGCGCCAGCAGTGAGGCCCTAGCGGCCGGGGAGCTGTTTTTT. Protein product: CASSEALAAGELFF. V and J are TRBV10-1 and TRBJ2-2, with 7 bases fitting TRBD2. Germline V lookup: CDR1 WNHNN, CDR2 SYGVQD (reference sequence). CDR3 length equals 14 residues. V lost 2 bases to trimming and J lost 6 bases; unmatched junction nucleotides: 3.